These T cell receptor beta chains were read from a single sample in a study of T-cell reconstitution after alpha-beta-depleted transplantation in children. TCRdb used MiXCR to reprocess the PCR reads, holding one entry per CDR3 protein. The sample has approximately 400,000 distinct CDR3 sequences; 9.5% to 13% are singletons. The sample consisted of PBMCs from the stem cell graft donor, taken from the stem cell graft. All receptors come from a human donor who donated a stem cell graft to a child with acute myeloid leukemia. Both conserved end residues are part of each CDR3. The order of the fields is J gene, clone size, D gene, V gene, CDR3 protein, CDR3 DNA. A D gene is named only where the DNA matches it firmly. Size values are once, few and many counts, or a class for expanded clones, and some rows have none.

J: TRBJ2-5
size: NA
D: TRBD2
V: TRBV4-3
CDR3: CVSSQGSGDYVNYQETQYF
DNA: TGCGTCAGCAGCCAAGGGTCCGGGGACTACGTTAATTACCAAGAGACCCAGTACTTC

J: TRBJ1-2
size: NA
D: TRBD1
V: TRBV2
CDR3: CASSRTGPYYGYTF
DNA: TGTGCCAGCTCCAGGACAGGGCCCTACTATGGCTACACCTTC

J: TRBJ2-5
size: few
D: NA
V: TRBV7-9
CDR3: CASSLGGIEETQYF
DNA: TGTGCCAGCAGCTTAGGCGGGATCGAAGAGACCCAGTACTTC

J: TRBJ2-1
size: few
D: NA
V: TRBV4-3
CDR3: CASSQAPSGGNEQFF
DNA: TGCGCCAGCAGCCAAGCGCCGAGTGGTGGGAATGAGCAGTTCTTC

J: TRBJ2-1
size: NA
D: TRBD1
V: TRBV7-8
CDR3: CASSDDRGSSYNEQFF
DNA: TGTGCCAGCAGCGATGACAGGGGAAGCTCCTACAATGAGCAGTTCTTC

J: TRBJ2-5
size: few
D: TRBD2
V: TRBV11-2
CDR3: CASSDPKQSLAGQETQYF
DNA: TGTGCCAGCAGCGACCCCAAACAATCACTAGCGGGGCAAGAGACCCAGTACTTC

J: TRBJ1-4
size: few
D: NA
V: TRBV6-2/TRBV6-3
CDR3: CASSHQTRSDEKLFF
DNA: TGTGCCAGCAGTCACCAGACCCGGTCGGATGAAAAACTGTTTTTT

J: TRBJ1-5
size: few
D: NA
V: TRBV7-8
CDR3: CASSPTAGASQPQHF
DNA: TGTGCCAGCAGTCCCACGGCAGGGGCTAGTCAGCCCCAGCATTTT

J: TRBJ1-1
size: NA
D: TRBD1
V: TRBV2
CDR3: CASSEGQKNTEAFF
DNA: TGTGCCAGCAGCGAGGGACAGAAGAACACTGAAGCTTTCTTT

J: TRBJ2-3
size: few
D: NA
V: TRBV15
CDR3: CATSRDSGRARTDTQYF
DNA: TGTGCCACCAGCAGAGATTCGGGTAGGGCACGCACAGATACGCAGTATTTT

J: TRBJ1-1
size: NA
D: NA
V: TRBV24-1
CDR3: CATSDSEPHRDTEAFF
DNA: TGTGCCACCAGTGATTCCGAACCACACAGGGACACTGAAGCTTTCTTT

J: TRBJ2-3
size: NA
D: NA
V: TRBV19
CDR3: CASTRGRASTDTQYF
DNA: TGTGCCAGTACCCGGGGTCGGGCTTCCACAGATACGCAGTATTTT

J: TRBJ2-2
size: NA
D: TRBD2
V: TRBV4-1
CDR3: CASSHEEMGLAGGPGTGELFF
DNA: TGCGCCAGCAGCCACGAGGAGATGGGACTAGCGGGGGGGCCAGGCACCGGGGAGCTGTTTTTT

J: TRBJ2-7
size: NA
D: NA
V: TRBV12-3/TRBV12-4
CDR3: CASSRSPPSYEQYF
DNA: TGTGCCAGCAGTCGTTCGCCCCCCTCCTACGAGCAGTACTTC